This T cell receptor beta chain was sequenced in a study of T cells in Graves' hyperthyroidism and ophthalmopathy. RNA transcripts served as the template for amplifying TCR beta CDR3 regions. The HTBI primer set drove a first-round RT-PCR of the TCR CDR3. TCRdb reanalysed the multiplex PCR reads using MiXCR and keeps one entry per CDR3 protein. The sample has about 640,000 distinct CDR3 sequences; 45% are singletons. Diagnoses used clinical symptoms, serum thyroxine and TRAb, thyroid ultrasound and orbital computed tomography. The CDR3 runs 17 residues. Germline lookup yields CDR1 ENHRY and CDR2 SYGVKD. V shed 3 bases, J shed 4 bases, and the junction held 7 bases outside the gene matches.

The source material was peripheral blood or thyroid tissue (not recorded which). The sequence was obtained from an adult man with Graves' disease, either hyperthyroidism or ophthalmopathy (not recorded which). The chain uses TRBV10-3 and TRBJ2-2; 11 bases are a match to TRBD2. The CDR3: CAISDPSGGHATGELFF. CDR3 nucleotide sequence: TGTGCCATCAGTGACCCTAGCGGGGGGCACGCCACCGGGGAGCTGTTTTTT.